These 3 T cell receptor beta chains were all obtained from the same sample, sequenced in a study of T cell repertoires in cytomegalovirus infection. One entry per CDR3 protein results from TCRdb running MiXCR on the reads. The sample has approximately 270,000 distinct CDR3 sequences; less than 25% are singletons. Their specific antigens are unknown. This specimen consisted of cultured PBMCs, obtained from culture after CMV antigen stimulation. Source of these receptors: a human donor in good health (CMV status not recorded). Some clones in this sample may be carry-over from other donors' samples.

This clonotype was detected a few times. The chain joins TRBV19 to TRBJ1-1, with D perhaps TRBD1 (5 bases). This CDR3 region has 13 residues. The V gene's germline CDR1 is LNHDA and CDR2 SQIVND (reference sequence). V was pared by 8 bases and J by 2 bases, with 12 bases between. CDR3 residues: CASGLTGNTEAFF. Written as DNA, the CDR3 is TGTGCCAGTGGGCTCACAGGTAACACTGAAGCTTTCTTT.

This clonotype turned up a few times. The genes are TRBV20-1 and TRBJ2-1; 9 bases fit TRBD1. V was pared by 6 bases and J by 1 base, with 10 bases of the junction left unmatched. Germline V gene sequence: CDR1 DFQATT, CDR2 SNEGSKA (reference sequence). The CDR3 is 16 residues long. DNA of the CDR3: TGCAGTGCCAGATCCTCACAGGGGGCGTCCTACAATGAGCAGTTCTTC. Protein sequence: CSARSSQGASYNEQFF.

CDR3 sequence (DNA): TGTGCCAGCAGGCCGGGACAGGGTCCTATTCAGTACTTC. Protein product: CASRPGQGPIQYF. The chain joins TRBV6-1 to TRBJ2-4; 9 bases map to TRBD1. CDR1 and CDR2 (germline): MNHNS, SASEGT. This CDR3 region has 13 residues. The V segment lost 6 bases and the J segment 10 bases; nucleotides outside the gene matches: 7.